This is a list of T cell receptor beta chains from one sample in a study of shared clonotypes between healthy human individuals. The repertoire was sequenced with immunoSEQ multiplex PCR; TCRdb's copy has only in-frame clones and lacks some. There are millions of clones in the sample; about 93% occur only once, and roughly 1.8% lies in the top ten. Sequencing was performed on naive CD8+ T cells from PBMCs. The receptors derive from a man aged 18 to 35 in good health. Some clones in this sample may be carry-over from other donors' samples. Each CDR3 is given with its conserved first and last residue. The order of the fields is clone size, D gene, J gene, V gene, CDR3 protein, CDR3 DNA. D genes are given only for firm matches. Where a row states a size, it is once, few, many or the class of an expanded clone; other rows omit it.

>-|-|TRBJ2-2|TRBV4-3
CASSQDRRLHTGELFF
TGCGCCAGCAGCCAAGATCGCCGCTTACACACCGGGGAGCTGTTTTTT
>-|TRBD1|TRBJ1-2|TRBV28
CASMWTGGVSGYTF
TGTGCCAGCATGTGGACAGGGGGAGTAAGTGGCTACACCTTC
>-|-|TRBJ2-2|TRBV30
CAWSLSTQTGELFF
TGTGCCTGGAGCCTATCAACTCAAACCGGGGAGCTGTTTTTT
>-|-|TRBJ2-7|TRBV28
CASSLVQSYEQYF
TGTGCCAGCAGTTTAGTCCAGTCCTACGAGCAGTACTTC
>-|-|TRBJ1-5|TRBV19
CASIIRGRNQPQHF
TGTGCCAGTATAATCAGGGGTCGCAATCAGCCCCAGCATTTT
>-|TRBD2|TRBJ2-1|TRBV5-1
CASSTGGEQFF
TGCGCCAGCAGCACGGGGGGTGAGCAGTTCTTC
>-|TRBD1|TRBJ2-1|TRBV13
CASSLWDSYNEQFF
TGTGCCAGCAGCTTATGGGACAGCTACAATGAGCAGTTCTTC
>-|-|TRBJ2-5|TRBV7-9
CASSAPPRAPPNTSTQYF
TGTGCCAGCAGCGCTCCCCCGAGGGCTCCACCCAATACTTCAACCCAGTACTTC
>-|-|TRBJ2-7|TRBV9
CASSSPDSPYEQYF
TGTGCCAGCAGCTCCCCCGACAGCCCCTACGAGCAGTACTTC
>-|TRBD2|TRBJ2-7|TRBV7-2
CASSSGLAYEQYF
TGTGCCAGCAGCTCGGGACTAGCCTACGAGCAGTACTTC
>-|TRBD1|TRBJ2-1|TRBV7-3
CASSRDRGFDNEQFF
TGTGCCAGCAGCCGAGACAGGGGATTTGACAATGAGCAGTTCTTC
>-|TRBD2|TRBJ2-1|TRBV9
CASSAAPRPAGNEQFF
TGTGCCAGCAGCGCGGCACCCCGTCCAGCGGGAAATGAGCAGTTCTTC
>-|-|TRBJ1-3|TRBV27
CASSLQGSGNTIYF
TGTGCCAGCAGTCTACAGGGCTCTGGAAACACCATATATTTT
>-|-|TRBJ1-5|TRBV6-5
CASSYPGPSRQPQHF
TGTGCCAGCAGTTACCCGGGACCTTCACGGCAGCCCCAGCATTTT
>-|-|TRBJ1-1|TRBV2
CAREARGNTEAFF
TGTGCCAGGGAAGCTCGAGGGAACACTGAAGCTTTCTTT
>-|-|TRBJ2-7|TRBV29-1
CSVESRAYRSYEQYF
TGCAGCGTTGAATCCAGAGCGTACAGGAGCTACGAGCAGTACTTC
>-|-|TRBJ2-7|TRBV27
CASSPSVGPTTYEQYF
TGTGCCAGCAGCCCAAGCGTGGGGCCAACCACCTACGAGCAGTACTTC
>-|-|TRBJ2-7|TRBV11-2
CASSGRTVNYEQYF
TGTGCCAGCAGCGGCCGGACGGTCAACTACGAGCAGTACTTC
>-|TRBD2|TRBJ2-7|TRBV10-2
CASSDGTSGTEQYF
TGCGCCAGCAGTGATGGGACTAGCGGGACCGAGCAGTACTTC
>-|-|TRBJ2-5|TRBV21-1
CASSGGRETQYF
TGTGCCAGCAGTGGGGGGAGAGAGACCCAGTACTTC
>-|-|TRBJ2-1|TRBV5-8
CASSGGVVPYNEQFF
TGTGCCAGTAGCGGCGGGGTCGTCCCCTACAATGAGCAGTTCTTC
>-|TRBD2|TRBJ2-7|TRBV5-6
CASSLGLAGSSYEQYF
TGTGCCAGCAGCTTGGGACTAGCGGGAAGCTCCTACGAGCAGTACTTC
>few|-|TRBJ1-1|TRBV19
CASSTGLNTEAFF
TGTGCCAGTAGTACAGGGCTGAACACTGAAGCTTTCTTT
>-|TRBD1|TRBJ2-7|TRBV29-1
CSGWTGPSYEQYF
TGCAGCGGTTGGACAGGGCCCTCCTACGAGCAGTACTTC
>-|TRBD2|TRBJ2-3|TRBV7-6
CASSLGAGESDTQYF
TGTGCCAGCAGCTTAGGGGCGGGAGAATCGGATACGCAGTATTTT
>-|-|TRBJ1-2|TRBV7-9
CASSPALGGRVDYGYTF
TGTGCCAGCAGCCCAGCCCTTGGTGGCAGGGTCGACTATGGCTACACCTTC
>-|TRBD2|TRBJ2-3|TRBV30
CAWGVPAGAPYF
TGTGCCTGGGGGGTCCCTGCGGGAGCACCGTATTTT
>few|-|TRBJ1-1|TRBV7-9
CASSTTGFPEAFF
TGTGCCAGCAGCACCACAGGGTTCCCTGAAGCTTTCTTT
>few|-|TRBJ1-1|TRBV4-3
CASSQDLWQANTEAFF
TGCGCCAGCAGCCAAGATCTTTGGCAGGCGAACACTGAAGCTTTCTTT
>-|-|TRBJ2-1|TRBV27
CASSFRGGSEQFF
TGTGCCAGCAGTTTTCGTGGGGGGTCTGAGCAGTTCTTC
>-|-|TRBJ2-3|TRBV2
CASSEGGDSLSDTQYF
TGTGCCAGCAGTGAAGGGGGGGACAGTTTGTCGGATACGCAGTATTTT
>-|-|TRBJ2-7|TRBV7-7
CASSLEDGSSYEQYF
TGTGCCAGCAGCTTAGAGGACGGCAGCTCCTACGAGCAGTACTTC
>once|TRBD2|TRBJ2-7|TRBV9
CASSAAGTSDYEQYF
TGTGCCAGCAGCGCGGCCGGGACTAGCGACTACGAGCAGTACTTC
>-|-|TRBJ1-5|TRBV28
CASSFWADSNQPQHF
TGTGCCAGCAGTTTTTGGGCAGATAGCAATCAGCCCCAGCATTTT
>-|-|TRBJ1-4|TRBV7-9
CASSPTVGSEKLFF
TGTGCCAGCAGCCCAACTGTGGGTAGCGAAAAACTGTTTTTT
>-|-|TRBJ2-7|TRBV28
CASSPGLLLYEQYF
TGTGCCAGCAGTCCCGGACTACTTCTCTACGAGCAGTACTTC
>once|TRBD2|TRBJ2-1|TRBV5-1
CASSFLAEAYNEQFF
TGCGCCAGCAGCTTTCTAGCGGAGGCCTACAATGAGCAGTTCTTC
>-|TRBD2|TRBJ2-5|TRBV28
CASSFKRGWDQTQYF
TGTGCCAGCAGTTTCAAGCGGGGTTGGGATCAGACCCAGTACTTC
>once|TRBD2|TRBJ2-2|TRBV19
CASKVSVAGTGELFF
TGTGCCAGTAAGGTCTCTGTAGCGGGCACCGGGGAGCTGTTTTTT
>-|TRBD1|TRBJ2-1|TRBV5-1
CASSAGQGTDHNEQFF
TGCGCCAGCAGCGCTGGCCAGGGGACAGATCACAATGAGCAGTTCTTC
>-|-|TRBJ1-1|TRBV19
CASSMFGYQEAFF
TGTGCCAGTAGTATGTTCGGATATCAAGAAGCTTTCTTT
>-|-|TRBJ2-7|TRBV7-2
CASSFPLEGEQYF
TGTGCCAGCAGCTTTCCACTAGAAGGGGAGCAGTACTTC
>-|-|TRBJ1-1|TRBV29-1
CSAPTGYDAFF
TGCAGCGCCCCAACAGGGTACGACGCTTTCTTT
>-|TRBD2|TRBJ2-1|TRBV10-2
CASGGTSGNNEQFF
TGCGCCAGCGGCGGGACTAGCGGAAACAATGAGCAGTTCTTC
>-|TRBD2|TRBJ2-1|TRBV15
CATSRDLAGREQFF
TGTGCCACCAGCAGAGATCTAGCGGGAAGAGAGCAGTTCTTC
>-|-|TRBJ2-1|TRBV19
CASSIGLTGQGYNEQFF
TGTGCCAGTAGTATAGGTCTCACAGGGCAGGGCTACAATGAGCAGTTCTTC
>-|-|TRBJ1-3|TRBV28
CASSLLAESSGNTIYF
TGTGCCAGCAGTTTATTGGCAGAGAGCTCTGGAAACACCATATATTTT
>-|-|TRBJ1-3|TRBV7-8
CASSPRQPQGNTIYF
TGTGCCAGCAGCCCAAGACAGCCCCAAGGAAACACCATATATTTT
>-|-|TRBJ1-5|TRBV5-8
CASSYRTGASQPQHF
TGTGCCAGCAGCTACCGGACGGGCGCTTCTCAGCCCCAGCATTTT
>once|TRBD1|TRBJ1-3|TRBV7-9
CASSSGQHGNTIYF
TGTGCCAGCAGCTCGGGACAGCACGGAAACACCATATATTTT
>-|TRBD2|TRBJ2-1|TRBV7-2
CASSLPGGSSYNEQFF
TGTGCCAGCAGCCTTCCAGGCGGGAGCTCCTACAATGAGCAGTTCTTC
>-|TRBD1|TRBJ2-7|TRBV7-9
CASSGGAGGAGPAYEQYF
TGTGCCAGCAGCGGGGGAGCAGGGGGCGCGGGTCCCGCCTACGAGCAGTACTTC
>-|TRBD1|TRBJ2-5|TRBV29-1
CSVELGGQGKDFETQYF
TGCAGCGTTGAATTGGGGGGACAGGGGAAGGATTTTGAGACCCAGTACTTC
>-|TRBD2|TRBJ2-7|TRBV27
CASSTLGTSDWYF
TGTGCCAGCAGTACACTAGGGACTAGCGACTGGTACTTC
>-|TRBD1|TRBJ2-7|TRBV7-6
CASSQGQTSYEQYF
TGTGCCAGCAGCCAGGGACAGACCTCCTACGAGCAGTACTTC